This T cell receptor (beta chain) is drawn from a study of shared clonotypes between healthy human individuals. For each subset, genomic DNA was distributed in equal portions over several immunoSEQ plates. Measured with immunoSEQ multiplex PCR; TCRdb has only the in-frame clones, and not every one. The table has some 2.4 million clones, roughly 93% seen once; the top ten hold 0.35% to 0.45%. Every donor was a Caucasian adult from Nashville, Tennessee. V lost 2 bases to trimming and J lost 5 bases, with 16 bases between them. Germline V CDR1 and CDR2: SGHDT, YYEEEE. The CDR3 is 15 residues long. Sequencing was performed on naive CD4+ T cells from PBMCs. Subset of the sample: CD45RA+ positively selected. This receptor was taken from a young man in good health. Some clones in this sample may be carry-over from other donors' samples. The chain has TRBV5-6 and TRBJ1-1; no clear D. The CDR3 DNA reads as TGTGCCAGCAGCTTCTCCCACCCCCCTGTTACTGAAGCTTTCTTT. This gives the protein CASSFSHPPVTEAFF.